This T cell receptor (beta chain) was found in a study of tumor and adjacent non-tumor tissue in lung cancer. At the level of the study: Aged roughly 30 to 76 years, patients included roughly 10 men and 4 or 5 women with stage I to III disease.

Three rounds of nested PCR, following a modified ARM-PCR protocol, produced the TCRbeta library. TCRdb called the multiplex PCR reads again in MiXCR, with one record for every CDR3 protein. The sample records about 93,000 distinct CDR3 sequences, around 65% being singletons. The CDR3 covers 17 residues. The V gene's germline CDR1 is GTSNPN and CDR2 SVGIG (reference sequence). The J segment lost 3 bases and the V segment lost 0 bases, leaving 9 bases of the junction unmatched. The template was RNA from unsorted bulk tissue. This clonotype was seen a handful of times. What was sequenced was lung tumor tissue. The V gene is TRBV30, the J gene TRBJ1-5, with 9 bases that match TRBD1. The clonotype comes from a man in his 70s with non-small cell lung cancer. Here the CDR3 DNA reads TGTGCCTGGAGTGTAGGGACCGGGACAGGGTTCAATCAGCCCCAGCATTTT. The encoded protein is CAWSVGTGTGFNQPQHF. The entire variable domain, with the rest obtained from reference TRBV30 and TRBJ1-5, is as follows: SQTIHQWPATLVQPVGSPLSLECTVEGTSNPNLYWYRQAAGRGLQLLFYSVGIGQISSEVPQNLSASRPQDRQFILSSKKLLLSDSGFYLCAWSVGTGTGFNQPQHFGDGTRLSIL.